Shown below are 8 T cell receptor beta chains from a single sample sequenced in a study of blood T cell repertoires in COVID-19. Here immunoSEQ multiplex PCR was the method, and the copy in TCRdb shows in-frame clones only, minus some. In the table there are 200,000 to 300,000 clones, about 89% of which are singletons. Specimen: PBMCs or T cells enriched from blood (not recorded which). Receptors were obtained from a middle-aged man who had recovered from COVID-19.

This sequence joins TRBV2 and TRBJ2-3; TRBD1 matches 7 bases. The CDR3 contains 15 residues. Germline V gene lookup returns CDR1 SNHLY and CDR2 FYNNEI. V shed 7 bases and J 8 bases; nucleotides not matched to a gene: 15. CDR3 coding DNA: TGTGCCAGCATCGATCGGACAGGACCAAGGGGTACGCAGTATTTT. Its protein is CASIDRTGPRGTQYF.

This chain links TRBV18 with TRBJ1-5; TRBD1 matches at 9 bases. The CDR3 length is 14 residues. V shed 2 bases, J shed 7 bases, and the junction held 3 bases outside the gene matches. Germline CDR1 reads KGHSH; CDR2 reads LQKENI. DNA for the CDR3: TGTGCCAGCTCACCAACAGGGGGCAGGCAGCCCCAGCATTTT. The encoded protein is CASSPTGGRQPQHF.

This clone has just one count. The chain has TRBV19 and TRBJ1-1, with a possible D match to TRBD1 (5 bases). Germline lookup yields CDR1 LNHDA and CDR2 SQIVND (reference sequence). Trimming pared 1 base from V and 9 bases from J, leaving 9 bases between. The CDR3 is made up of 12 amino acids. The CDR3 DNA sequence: TGTGCCAGTAGTATAGCGGGGGAACAAGCTTTCTTT. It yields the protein CASSIAGEQAFF.

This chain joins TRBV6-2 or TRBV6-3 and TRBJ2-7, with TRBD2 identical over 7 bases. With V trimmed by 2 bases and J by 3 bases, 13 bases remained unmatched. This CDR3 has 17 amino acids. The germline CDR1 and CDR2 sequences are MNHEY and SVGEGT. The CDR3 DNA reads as TGTGCCAGCAGTTACCTCAAAAGCGGCGGGAGTCGCTACGAGCAGTACTTC. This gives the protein CASSYLKSGGSRYEQYF.

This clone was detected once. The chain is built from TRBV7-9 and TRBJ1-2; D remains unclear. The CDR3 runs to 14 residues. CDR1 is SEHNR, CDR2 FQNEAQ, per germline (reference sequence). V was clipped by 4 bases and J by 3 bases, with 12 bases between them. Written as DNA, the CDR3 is TGTGCCAGCAGCTCCAGCGGGCAGCACTATGGCTACACCTTC. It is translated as CASSSSGQHYGYTF.

DNA of the CDR3: TGTGCCAGCAGTAATGTGAGGTATCTCTTACCTTCTAACTATGGCTACACCTTC. It yields the protein CASSNVRYLLPSNYGYTF. The chain couples TRBV28 to TRBJ1-2, with unresolved D. Germline assignment: CDR1 MDHEN and CDR2 SYDVKM. V lost 5 bases and J lost 0, with 22 bases in between. This CDR3 has 18 amino acids.

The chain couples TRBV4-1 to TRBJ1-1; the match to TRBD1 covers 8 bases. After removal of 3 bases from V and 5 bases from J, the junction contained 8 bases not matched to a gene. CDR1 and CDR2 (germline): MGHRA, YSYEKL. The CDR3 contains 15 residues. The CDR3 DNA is TGCGCCAGCAGCCAGGTGACAGGGGACGAAACTGAAGCTTTCTTT. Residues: CASSQVTGDETEAFF.

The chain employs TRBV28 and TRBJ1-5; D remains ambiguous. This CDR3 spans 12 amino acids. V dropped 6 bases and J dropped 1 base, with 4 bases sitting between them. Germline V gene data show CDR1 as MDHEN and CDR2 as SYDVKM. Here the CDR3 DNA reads TGTGCCAGCAGCGAGAGCAATCAGCCCCAGCATTTT. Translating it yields CASSESNQPQHF. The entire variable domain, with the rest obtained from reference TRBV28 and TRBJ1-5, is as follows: DVKVTQSSRYLVKRTGEKVFLECVQDMDHENMFWYRQDPGLGLRLIYFSYDVKMKEKGDIPEGYSVSREKKERFSLILESASTNQTSMYLCASSESNQPQHFGDGTRLSIL.